This TCR beta chain is drawn from a study of blood T cell repertoires in COVID-19. Study-wide context: COVID-19 samples from acute and convalescent phases originated in the United States, Italy and Spain. In each case, the material was cDNA or gDNA derived from T cells, B-cell-depleted T cells, or PBMCs.

The CDR3 has 15 amino acids. Germline CDR1 reads KGHSH; CDR2 reads LQKENI. V gave up 3 bases and J gave up 1 base, with 12 bases separating them. Study processing details: It was from reference gene primer amplification that nucleated cell counts were estimated. The repertoire was sequenced with immunoSEQ multiplex PCR; TCRdb's copy has only in-frame clones and lacks some. V, J and clone size were drawn from that table, and D and trimming were deduced from the DNA. The data contain 170,000 or so clones, 70% to 90% of them singletons. The sample was peripheral blood. This TCR was sampled from a man over 45 with active or convalescent COVID-19. The V call is TRBV18, the J call TRBJ1-1; D possibly corresponds to TRBD1 (5 bases). CDR3 sequence reads: CASSPGRQPNTEAFF. Here the CDR3 DNA reads TGTGCCAGCTCACCTGGCCGACAGCCGAACACTGAAGCTTTCTTT. Looking up the rest from reference TRBV18 and TRBJ1-1 gives the full variable domain: NAGVMQNPRHLVRRRGQEARLRCSPMKGHSHVYWYRQLPEEGLKFMVYLQKENIIDESGMPKERFSAEFPKEGPSILRIQQVVRGDSAAYFCASSPGRQPNTEAFFGQGTRLTVV.